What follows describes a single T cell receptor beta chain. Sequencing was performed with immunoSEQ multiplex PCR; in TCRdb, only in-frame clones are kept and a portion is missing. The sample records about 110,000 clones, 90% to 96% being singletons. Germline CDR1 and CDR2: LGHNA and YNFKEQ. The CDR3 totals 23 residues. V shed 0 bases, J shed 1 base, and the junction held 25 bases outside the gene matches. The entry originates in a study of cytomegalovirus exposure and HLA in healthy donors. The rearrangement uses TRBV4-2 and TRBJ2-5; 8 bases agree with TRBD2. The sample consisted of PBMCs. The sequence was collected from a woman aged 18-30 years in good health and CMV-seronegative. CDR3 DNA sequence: TGTGCCAGCAGCCAAGATTTGATGTCGGGTTTCGTTTTGCGGGGGGCCTTCCAAGAGACCCAGTACTTC. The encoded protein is CASSQDLMSGFVLRGAFQETQYF.